This TCR beta chain was recovered during a study of T cell changes during pregnancy in multiple sclerosis. Trimming left V 4 bases short and J 4 bases short, with 11 bases between. The CDR3 contains 14 residues. Germline assignment: CDR1 SGHNT and CDR2 YYREEE (reference sequence). Profiled with immunoSEQ multiplex PCR; TCRdb holds only in-frame clones, not every one. The sample lists roughly 87,000 clones, roughly nine tenths occurring once. The rearrangement uses TRBV5-4 and TRBJ1-4; D not certain. The receptor was isolated from a female donor in good health, serving as a control in a pregnancy study. Some clones in this sample may be carry-over from other donors' samples. The source was PBMCs, collected in the first trimester of pregnancy. The CDR3 here is CASSQAGHNEKLFF. The CDR3 DNA reads TGTGCCAGCAGCCAAGCGGGCCATAATGAAAAACTGTTTTTT.